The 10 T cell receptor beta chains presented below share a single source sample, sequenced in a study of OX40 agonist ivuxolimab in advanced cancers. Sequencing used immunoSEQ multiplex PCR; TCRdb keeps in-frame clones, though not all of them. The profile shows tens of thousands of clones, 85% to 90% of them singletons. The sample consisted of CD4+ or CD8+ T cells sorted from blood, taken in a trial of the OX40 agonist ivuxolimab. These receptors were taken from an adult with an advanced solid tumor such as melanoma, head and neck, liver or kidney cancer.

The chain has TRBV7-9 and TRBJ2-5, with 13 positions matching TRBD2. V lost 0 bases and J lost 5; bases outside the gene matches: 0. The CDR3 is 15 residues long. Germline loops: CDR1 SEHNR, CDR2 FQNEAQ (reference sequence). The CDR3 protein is CASSLALAGGETQYF. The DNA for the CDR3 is TGTGCCAGCAGCTTAGCACTAGCGGGGGGGGAGACCCAGTACTTC.

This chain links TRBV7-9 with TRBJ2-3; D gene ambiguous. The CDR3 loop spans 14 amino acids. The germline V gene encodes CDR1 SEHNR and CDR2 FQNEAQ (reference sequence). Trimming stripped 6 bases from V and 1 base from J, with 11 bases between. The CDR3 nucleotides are TGTGCCAGCAGTACGACGGACGGCACAGATACGCAGTATTTT. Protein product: CASSTTDGTDTQYF.

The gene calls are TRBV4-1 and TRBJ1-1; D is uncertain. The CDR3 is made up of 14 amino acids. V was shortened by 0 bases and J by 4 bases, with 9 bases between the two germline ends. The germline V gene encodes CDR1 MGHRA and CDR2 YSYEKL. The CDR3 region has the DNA TGCGCCAGCAGCCAAGATATGAGTCTCACTGAAGCTTTCTTT. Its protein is CASSQDMSLTEAFF.

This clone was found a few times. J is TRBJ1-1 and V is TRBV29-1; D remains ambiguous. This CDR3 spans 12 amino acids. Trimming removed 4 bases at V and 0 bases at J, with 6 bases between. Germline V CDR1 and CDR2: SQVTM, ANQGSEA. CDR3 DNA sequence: TGCAGCGTTGGCCGGATGAACACTGAAGCTTTCTTT. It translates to CSVGRMNTEAFF.

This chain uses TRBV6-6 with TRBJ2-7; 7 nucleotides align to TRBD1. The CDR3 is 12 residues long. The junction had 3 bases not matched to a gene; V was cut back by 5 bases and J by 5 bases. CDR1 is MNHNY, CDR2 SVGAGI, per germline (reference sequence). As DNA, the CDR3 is TGTGCCAGCAGTACAGGGGTCGACGAGCAGTACTTC. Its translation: CASSTGVDEQYF.

CDR3 nucleotides: TGTGCCAGCACCTCCGCCGGGGACTTTTACAATGAGCAGTTCTTC. Translation: CASTSAGDFYNEQFF. The V gene is TRBV9, the J gene TRBJ2-1, with D tentatively TRBD2 (6 bases). CDR1 SGDLS and CDR2 YYNGEE come from the germline V gene. V lost 6 bases and J lost 4, with 17 bases in between. CDR3 length equals 15 residues.

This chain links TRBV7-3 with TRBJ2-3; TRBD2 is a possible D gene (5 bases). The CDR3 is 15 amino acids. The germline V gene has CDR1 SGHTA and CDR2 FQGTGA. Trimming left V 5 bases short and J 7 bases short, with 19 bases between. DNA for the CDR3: TGTGCCAGCAGCCCTGACGGCAGCCGAGGGCATACGCAGTATTTT. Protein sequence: CASSPDGSRGHTQYF.

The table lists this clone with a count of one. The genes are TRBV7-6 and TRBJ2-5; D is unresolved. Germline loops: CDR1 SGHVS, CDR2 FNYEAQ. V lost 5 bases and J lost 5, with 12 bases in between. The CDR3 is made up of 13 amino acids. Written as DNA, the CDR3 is TGTGCCAGCAGCGTGGACGATCGGGAGACCCAGTACTTC. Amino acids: CASSVDDRETQYF.

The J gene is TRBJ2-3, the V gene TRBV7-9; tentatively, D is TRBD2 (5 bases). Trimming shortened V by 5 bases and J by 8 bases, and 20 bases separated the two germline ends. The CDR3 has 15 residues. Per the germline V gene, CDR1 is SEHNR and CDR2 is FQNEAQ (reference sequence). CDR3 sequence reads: CASSPPQGWGATQYF. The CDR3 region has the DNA TGTGCCAGCAGCCCCCCGCAAGGGTGGGGAGCTACGCAGTATTTT.

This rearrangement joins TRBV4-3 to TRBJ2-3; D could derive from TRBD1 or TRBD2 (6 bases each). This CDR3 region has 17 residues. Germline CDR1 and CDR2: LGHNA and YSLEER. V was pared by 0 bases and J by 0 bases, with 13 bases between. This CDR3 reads CASSQDDGGHSTDTQYF. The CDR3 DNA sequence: TGCGCCAGCAGCCAAGATGACGGGGGCCACAGCACAGATACGCAGTATTTT.